The 23 T cell receptor beta chains in this list originate from one sample, sequenced in a study of glioma-infiltrating T cells after dendritic cell vaccination (dated by TCRdb to 2015 to 2016). The time point label corresponds to: after dendritic cell vaccination, including at tumor progression/relapse. The library was produced with the immunoSEQ multiplex PCR assay. The source is immuneACCESS, and TCRdb retained only in-frame sequences with V and J called. Part of the clones is not carried over; for the studies checked, unresolved V genes explain less than half of this, and the remainder is unexplained. The sample records over 65,000 clones, 85% of which are singletons. The ten biggest clones cover around 9.3% of the sample. The material sequenced was blood, taken after dendritic cell vaccination. These receptors were taken from a human donor with glioblastoma.

The CDR3 DNA follows: TGTGCCAGCAGCCTCTCCGGGACAGCCCACAATGAGCAGTTCTTC. Translating it yields CASSLSGTAHNEQFF. This chain links TRBV7-3 with TRBJ2-1; 7 nucleotides agree with TRBD1. This CDR3 has 15 residues. Unmatched junction bases numbered 9, after V lost 5 bases and J lost 5 bases. Germline loops: CDR1 SGHTA, CDR2 FQGTGA. Looking up the rest from reference TRBV7-3 and TRBJ2-1 gives the full variable domain: GAGVSQTPSNKVTEKGKYVELRCDPISGHTALYWYRQSLGQGPEFLIYFQGTGAADDSGLPNDRFFAVRPEGSVSTLKIQRTERGDSAVYLCASSLSGTAHNEQFFGPGTRLTVL.

The chain employs TRBV13 and TRBJ2-7; D is possibly TRBD2 (6 bases). Per germline, CDR1 PRHDT and CDR2 FYEKMQ (reference sequence). This CDR3 spans 14 amino acids. The V gene lost 5 bases and the J gene lost 3 bases, with 14 bases spanning the gap. The CDR3: CASSPGLGNYEQYF. The CDR3 DNA is TGTGCCAGCAGCCCGGGACTGGGCAACTACGAGCAGTACTTC.

The rearrangement uses TRBV7-6 and TRBJ1-1; D might be TRBD1 (6 bases). Trimming cost V 1 base and J 1 base, with 7 bases left between them. The germline V gene encodes CDR1 SGHVS and CDR2 FNYEAQ. CDR3 length: 14 residues. The DNA for the CDR3 is TGTGCCAGCAGCTTAGAGGGACAGAACACTGAAGCTTTCTTT. This translates into CASSLEGQNTEAFF.

The chain is built from TRBV7-7 and TRBJ2-1; D uncertain. This CDR3 is built from 15 residues. Per germline, CDR1 SSHAT and CDR2 FNYEAQ (reference sequence). V lost 5 bases to trimming and J lost 6 bases, with 17 bases between them. CDR3 coding DNA: TGTGCCAGCAGCCCCGCTCTGGGCCTTCTCAATGAGCAGTTCTTC. Translating it yields CASSPALGLLNEQFF.

V is TRBV7-9 and J is TRBJ2-2; D gene ambiguous. CDR3 length: 14 amino acids. CDR1 is SEHNR and CDR2 is FQNEAQ in the germline V gene (reference sequence). V gave up 4 bases and J gave up 6 bases, with 12 bases separating them. In nucleotides, the CDR3 is TGTGCCAGCAGCTCCGGTGTATCGGCCGGGGAGCTGTTTTTT. This gives the protein CASSSGVSAGELFF.

This rearrangement joins TRBV10-3 to TRBJ1-1; TRBD1 aligns across 8 bases. The CDR3 length is 13 residues. J gave up 2 bases and V 8 bases, and 4 bases lay outside the gene matches. Looked up from germline, CDR1 is ENHRY and CDR2 is SYGVKD. CDR3 DNA sequence: TGTGCCATCCGACAGGGGATAAACACTGAAGCTTTCTTT. Encoded protein: CAIRQGINTEAFF.

The chain joins TRBV27 to TRBJ1-2, with TRBD1 as a possible D gene (6 bases). V was cut by 6 bases and J by 0 bases, with 14 bases left in between. CDR3 length equals 15 residues. CDR1 MNHEY and CDR2 SMNVEV come from the germline V gene (reference sequence). Written as DNA, the CDR3 is TGTGCCAGCAGAACGGACAGCTCCTCTAACTATGGCTACACCTTC. Residues: CASRTDSSSNYGYTF.

This clone has a single count. The chain joins TRBV9 to TRBJ2-1, with TRBD2 as a possible D gene (5 bases). The CDR3 sequence is 14 residues long. The germline gives CDR1 SGDLS, CDR2 YYNGEE. V gave up 0 bases and J gave up 9 bases, with 13 bases separating them. The CDR3 nucleotides read TGTGCCAGCAGCGTAGGGCCCCGAGGAGGTGAGCAGTTCTTC. It is translated as CASSVGPRGGEQFF. Together with reference TRBV9 and TRBJ2-1, the CDR3 gives the full variable domain: DSGVTQTPKHLITATGQRVTLRCSPRSGDLSVYWYQQSLDQGLQFLIQYYNGEERAKGNILERFSAQQFPDLHSELNLSSLELGDSALYFCASSVGPRGGEQFFGPGTRLTVL.

J is TRBJ2-1 and V is TRBV9; 14 positions match TRBD2. V shed 3 bases, J shed 0 bases, and the junction held 11 bases outside the gene matches. The germline V gene encodes CDR1 SGDLS and CDR2 YYNGEE. This CDR3 comprises 20 residues. CDR3 residues: CASSAPVGTSGSGSYNEQFF. DNA for the CDR3: TGTGCCAGCAGCGCTCCTGTTGGGACTAGCGGGAGTGGCTCCTACAATGAGCAGTTCTTC.

The chain is built from TRBV7-9 and TRBJ2-1; 8 bases align to TRBD2. The V segment lost 1 base and the J segment 5 bases; nucleotides outside the gene matches: 7. The CDR3 runs to 16 residues. From germline, CDR1 is SEHNR and CDR2 FQNEAQ (reference sequence). The CDR3 sequence is CASSLVGSGGDNEQFF. The CDR3 nucleotides are TGTGCCAGCAGCTTAGTGGGGAGCGGGGGAGACAATGAGCAGTTCTTC.

This chain uses TRBV15 with TRBJ2-3; 10 bases fit TRBD2. The CDR3 runs 16 residues. Trimming at V came to 1 base and at J to 2 bases, leaving 3 bases not matched to a gene. The germline gives CDR1 LNHNV, CDR2 YYDKDF (reference sequence). The CDR3 spells CATSRGSGGTTDTQYF. CDR3 sequence (DNA): TGTGCCACCAGCAGAGGTAGCGGGGGGACCACAGATACGCAGTATTTT.

The chain is built from TRBV5-6 and TRBJ1-1; 8 bases match TRBD1. Looked up from germline, CDR1 is SGHDT and CDR2 is YYEEEE. CDR3 size: 17 residues. V lost 4 bases to trimming and J lost 4 bases; unmatched junction nucleotides: 15. The CDR3 DNA is TGTGCCAGCAGCGGATTCAGGGGGCAGGGTTTCAGCACTGAAGCTTTCTTT. Its translation is CASSGFRGQGFSTEAFF.

This clone was observed a single time. The V call is TRBV5-6, the J call TRBJ2-2, with D maybe TRBD2 (5 bases). CDR1 and CDR2 from the germline V gene are SGHDT and YYEEEE. This CDR3 has 12 amino acids. V dropped 3 bases and J dropped 10 bases, with 10 bases sitting between them. This chain's CDR3 is CASSSGREELFF. CDR3 in DNA: TGTGCCAGCAGCTCAGGACGGGAGGAGCTGTTTTTT.

This chain links TRBV5-4 with TRBJ2-5; the D is unclear. Germline CDR1 SGHNT, CDR2 YYREEE (reference sequence). The CDR3 length is 13 residues. Trimming removed 7 bases from V and 5 bases from J, with 15 bases in between. The CDR3 spells CASGNSPGETQYF. The CDR3 bases are TGTGCCAGCGGAAACAGCCCTGGGGAGACCCAGTACTTC. Complete variable domain (other parts from reference TRBV5-4 and TRBJ2-5): ETGVTQSPTHLIKTRGQQVTLRCSSQSGHNTVSWYQQALGQGPQFIFQYYREEENGRGNFPPRFSGLQFPNYSSELNVNALELDDSALYLCASGNSPGETQYFGPGTRLLVL.

The chain combines TRBV10-3 with TRBJ2-7; possibly TRBD2 for D (6 bases). Trimming took 6 bases from V and 3 from J, leaving 6 bases between them. The V gene's germline CDR1 is ENHRY and CDR2 SYGVKD. This CDR3 contains 11 residues. Here the CDR3 DNA reads TGTGCCATCAGGGACTACTACGAGCAGTACTTC. Translating it yields CAIRDYYEQYF.

This rearrangement joins TRBV11-3 to TRBJ2-7, with TRBD2 matching 12 bases. Trimming at V came to 0 bases and at J to 3 bases, leaving 9 bases not matched to a gene. CDR3 length: 18 residues. Germline V CDR1 and CDR2: SGHNT, YENEEA. The CDR3 loop reads CASSLDGASGRAGYEQYF. The CDR3 region has the DNA TGTGCCAGCAGCTTAGATGGGGCTAGCGGGAGGGCCGGCTACGAGCAGTACTTC.

The chain has TRBV2 and TRBJ2-1; 9 positions match TRBD1. V dropped 7 bases and J dropped 7; count of bases not matched to a gene: 14. Germline V lookup: CDR1 SNHLY, CDR2 FYNNEI. The CDR3 totals 16 residues. CDR3 region: CASTLFSPGTGNEQFF. DNA for the CDR3: TGTGCCAGCACCCTCTTCAGTCCCGGGACAGGGAATGAGCAGTTCTTC.

The rearrangement uses TRBV14 and TRBJ2-1; 8 bases line up with TRBD1. Germline V lookup: CDR1 SGHDN, CDR2 FVKESK. The CDR3 runs to 16 residues. The V segment lost 0 bases and the J segment 4 bases; nucleotides outside the gene matches: 5. CDR3 region: CASSQEGRGLYNEQFF. The CDR3 coding sequence is TGTGCCAGCAGCCAAGAGGGCAGGGGGCTATACAATGAGCAGTTCTTC.

J is TRBJ2-7 and V is TRBV27; 8 bases align to TRBD2. Germline V gene lookup returns CDR1 MNHEY and CDR2 SMNVEV (reference sequence). The CDR3 runs to 16 residues. V was pared by 6 bases and J by 3 bases, with 13 bases of the junction left unmatched. The CDR3 loop reads CASRNPGSGNHYEQYF. The CDR3 bases are TGTGCCAGCAGAAACCCCGGTAGCGGGAATCACTACGAGCAGTACTTC.

The chain has TRBV5-1 and TRBJ1-1; no clear D. CDR3 length: 14 amino acids. The V and J ends lost 2 bases and 7 bases respectively, with 15 bases between them. Germline V lookup: CDR1 SGHRS, CDR2 YFSETQ. The CDR3 nucleotides read TGCGCCAGCAGCTTAGGCGGAGGAAACTATGAAGCTTTCTTT. This codes for CASSLGGGNYEAFF.

The rearrangement uses TRBV28 and TRBJ1-2; no definite D call. The V and J ends lost 2 bases and 8 bases respectively, with 18 bases between them. The germline V gene has CDR1 MDHEN and CDR2 SYDVKM. This CDR3 is built from 15 residues. The CDR3 loop is CASSLPPAFRVGYTF. Here the CDR3 DNA reads TGTGCCAGCAGTTTACCCCCTGCATTCCGGGTCGGCTACACCTTC.

This rearrangement joins TRBV6-6 to TRBJ2-2; 7 positions match TRBD2. Looked up from germline, CDR1 is MNHNY and CDR2 is SVGAGI (reference sequence). The length of the CDR3 is 16 residues. The trim removed 4 bases at V and 0 bases at J, leaving 5 bases unmatched. The CDR3 bases are TGTGCCAGCAGTTCGACTAGCCGAGCGAACACCGGGGAGCTGTTTTTT. Protein sequence: CASSSTSRANTGELFF.

This sequence joins TRBV15 and TRBJ2-6, with 8 bases fitting TRBD1. The CDR3 loop spans 16 amino acids. The ends lost 7 bases at V and 3 bases at J; junction bases unmatched: 8. Germline V gene sequence: CDR1 LNHNV, CDR2 YYDKDF (reference sequence). CDR3 region: CATNPAGGYGANVLTF. DNA for the CDR3: TGTGCCACCAATCCGGCAGGGGGCTATGGGGCCAACGTCCTGACTTTC. Full variable domain (outside the CDR3, taken from reference TRBV15 and TRBJ2-6): DAMVIQNPRYQVTQFGKPVTLSCSQTLNHNVMYWYQQKSSQAPKLLFHYYDKDFNNEADTPDNFQSRRPNTSFCFLDIRSPGLGDTAMYLCATNPAGGYGANVLTFGAGSRLTVL.